The clone carrying this TCR beta chain was picked up many times. TCRdb processed the 5' RACE reads anew with MiXCR; each CDR3 protein has one entry. The sample lists fewer than 350,000 distinct CDR3 sequences, around 4.5% occurring once. The V gene's germline CDR1 is LGHNA and CDR2 YSLEER. V gave up 1 base and J gave up 1 base, with 19 bases separating them. The CDR3 consists of 18 residues. This sample is drawn from a study of T cells after yellow fever vaccination. The sample was PBMCs, taken 15 days after the yellow fever booster vaccination. This TCR derives from a young man who received the YFV17D yellow fever vaccine. J is TRBJ2-5 and V is TRBV4-3, with D maybe TRBD1 (6 bases). CDR3 amino acids: CASSQAIRPGQIQETQYF. Written as DNA, the CDR3 is TGCGCCAGCAGCCAAGCCATCCGACCGGGACAAATCCAAGAGACCCAGTACTTC.